The T cell receptor (beta chain) under discussion was sequenced for a study of cytomegalovirus exposure and HLA in healthy donors. Study-wide results and limits: CMV antigen specificity was confirmed in vitro for a few CMV-associated chains. In a later analysis, HLA-C alleles had the fewest associated TCRs, DRB1 alleles the most.

Germline V gives CDR1 MGHRA, CDR2 YSYEKL. The V and J ends lost 0 bases and 3 bases respectively, with 15 bases between them. CDR3 length: 17 residues. Healthy bone marrow donors made up the donors. In regard to this clone: What it binds is unknown.

Primers for the PCR totalled 60 Vbeta and 13 Jbeta. Repertoires were generated with immunoSEQ multiplex PCR, while TCRdb's copy carries only in-frame clones and drops some. The sample totals 95,000 to 150,000 clones. The source of this sequence is a man in his thirties or forties in good health and CMV-seronegative. The gene calls are TRBV4-1 and TRBJ1-3; D is perhaps TRBD1 (6 bases). Sequencing input: PBMCs. The DNA for the CDR3 is TGCGCCAGCAGCCAAGATTTCTCGGGGACAATTGGAAACACCATATATTTT. Its protein is CASSQDFSGTIGNTIYF.